The entry below gives a single T cell receptor beta chain sequence along with its context. This record comes from a study of blood T cell repertoires in COVID-19. Sequencing was performed with immunoSEQ multiplex PCR; in TCRdb, only in-frame clones are kept and a portion is missing. Of about 98,000 clones listed, about 89% are singletons. Specimen: peripheral blood. This TCR came from a man aged 45-65 years with acute or convalescent COVID-19.

The CDR3 spells CASSSSGTVPGELFF. The DNA for the CDR3 is TGTGCCAGCAGTTCCTCCGGGACTGTTCCCGGGGAGCTGTTTTTT. The chain joins TRBV27 to TRBJ2-2, with a tentative D call TRBD2 (6 bases). This CDR3 has 15 amino acids. Per germline, CDR1 MNHEY and CDR2 SMNVEV (reference sequence). Between the trimmed V and J ends, which lost 4 bases and 6 bases, there was a span of 15 bases.